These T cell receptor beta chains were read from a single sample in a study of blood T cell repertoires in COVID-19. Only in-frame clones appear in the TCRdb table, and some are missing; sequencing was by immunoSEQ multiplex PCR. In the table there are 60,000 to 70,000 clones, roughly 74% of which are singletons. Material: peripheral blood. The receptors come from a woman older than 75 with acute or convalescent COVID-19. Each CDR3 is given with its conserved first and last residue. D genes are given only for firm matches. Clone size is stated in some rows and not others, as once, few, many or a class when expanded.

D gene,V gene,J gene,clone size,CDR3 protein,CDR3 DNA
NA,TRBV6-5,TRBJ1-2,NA,CASRLEGHPYGYTF,TGTGCCAGCAGACTAGAGGGACACCCCTATGGCTACACCTTC
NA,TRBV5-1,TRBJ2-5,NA,CASGLAKETQYF,TGCGCCAGCGGCCTAGCGAAAGAGACCCAGTACTTC
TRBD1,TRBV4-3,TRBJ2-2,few,CASSQDYGTGGQDTGELFF,TGCGCCAGCAGCCAAGATTATGGGACAGGGGGACAGGACACCGGGGAGCTGTTTTTT
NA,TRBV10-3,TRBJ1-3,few,CAIGGEYGNTIYF,TGTGCCATCGGTGGGGAGTATGGAAACACCATATATTTT
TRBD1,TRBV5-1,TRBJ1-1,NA,CASRYRGADTEAFF,TGCGCCAGCAGGTACAGGGGCGCGGACACTGAAGCTTTCTTT
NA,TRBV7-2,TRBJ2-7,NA,CASSLAGVRSYEQYF,TGTGCCAGCAGCTTAGCGGGAGTCCGCTCCTACGAGCAGTACTTC
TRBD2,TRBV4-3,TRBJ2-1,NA,CASSQGLAYNEQFF,TGCGCCAGCAGCCAAGGACTAGCGTACAATGAGCAGTTCTTC
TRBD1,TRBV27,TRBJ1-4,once,CASSRGTGGGSGEKLFF,TGTGCCAGCAGTCGTGGGACAGGGGGCGGGTCGGGCGAAAAACTGTTTTTT
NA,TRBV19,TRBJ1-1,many,CASSITDRQMNTEAFF,TGTGCCAGTAGTATAACGGACAGACAGATGAACACTGAAGCTTTCTTT
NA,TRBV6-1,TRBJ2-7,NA,CASSEAGAAGYEQYF,TGTGCCAGCAGTGAAGCAGGGGCCGCCGGCTACGAGCAGTACTTC
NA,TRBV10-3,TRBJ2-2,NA,CAISESGSSDNTGELFF,TGTGCCATCAGTGAGTCCGGATCTAGCGATAACACCGGGGAGCTGTTTTTT
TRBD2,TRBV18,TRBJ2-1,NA,CASSPPVSGRTGEQFF,TGTGCCAGCTCACCACCAGTTAGCGGGAGAACGGGGGAGCAGTTCTTC
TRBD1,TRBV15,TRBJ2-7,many,CATSREDRGPYEQYF,TGTGCCACCAGCAGAGAGGACAGGGGGCCCTACGAGCAGTACTTC
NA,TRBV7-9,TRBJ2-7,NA,CASSLAQAAYEQYF,TGTGCCAGCAGCTTAGCACAGGCGGCCTACGAGCAGTACTTC
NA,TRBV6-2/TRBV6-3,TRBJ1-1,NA,CASSIKALGAEAFF,TGTGCCAGCAGTATCAAGGCTCTGGGCGCTGAAGCTTTCTTT
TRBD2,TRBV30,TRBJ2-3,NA,CAWSGLAFSDTQYF,TGTGCCTGGAGTGGACTAGCGTTCTCAGATACGCAGTATTTT
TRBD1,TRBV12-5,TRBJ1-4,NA,CASGRGPYEKLFF,TGTGCTAGTGGCAGGGGGCCCTATGAAAAACTGTTTTTT
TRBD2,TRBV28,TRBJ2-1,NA,CASSTLAGRENEQFF,TGTGCCAGCAGTACACTAGCGGGGAGGGAAAATGAGCAGTTCTTC
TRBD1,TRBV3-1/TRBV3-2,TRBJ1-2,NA,CASSQDWAGGYGYTF,TGTGCCAGCAGCCAAGATTGGGCAGGGGGCTATGGCTACACCTTC
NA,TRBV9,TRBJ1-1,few,CASSPHRESEAFF,TGTGCCAGCAGCCCCCATAGGGAGTCTGAAGCTTTCTTT
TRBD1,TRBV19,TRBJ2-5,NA,CASGQGARETQYF,TGTGCCAGTGGGCAGGGGGCTCGGGAGACCCAGTACTTC
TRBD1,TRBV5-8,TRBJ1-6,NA,CASSLELGQPYNSPLHF,TGTGCCAGCAGCTTGGAGCTGGGACAGCCTTATAATTCACCCCTCCACTTT
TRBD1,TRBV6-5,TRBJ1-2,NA,CASSYRTGVGYGYTF,TGTGCCAGCAGTTACAGGACAGGGGTTGGCTATGGCTACACCTTC
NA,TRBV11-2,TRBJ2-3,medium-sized,CASSLGVAGTQYF,TGTGCCAGCAGCTTAGGGGTAGCCGGCACGCAGTATTTT